This TCR beta chain was identified during a study of a mutant IDH1 vaccine in newly diagnosed glioma (dated by TCRdb to the early 2020s). About the study as a whole: Patients received eight vaccinations in weeks 1, 3, 5, 7, 11, 15, 19 and 23, corresponding to visits V03 through V10. Six visits were used for peripheral blood collection: V03 (baseline), V05, V07, V10, V12 and V13. The approximately 32 treated patients were roughly 62% male and roughly 40% female, with a mean age of around 40 years. Prior to enrollment, patients had been given standard therapy consisting of radiotherapy alone, temozolomide alone, or radiochemotherapy with temozolomide, with the combination given to most patients. For exploratory analyses, 25 to 30 treated patients had longitudinal TCRB deep sequencing done wherever samples were available. Vaccination was initiated 4-6 weeks after radiotherapy alone, or concurrently with temozolomide cycles in the chemotherapy-containing groups.

Sample time point, as interpreted from the label and publication: week 23, last vaccination. Each vaccine dose was 300 ug of a 20-mer mutant IDH1 peptide in Montanide, given subcutaneously with topical imiquimod. Newly diagnosed WHO grade 3 or 4 IDH1-mutant astrocytomas showing loss of nuclear ATRX were present in the donors. The samples were drawn from NOA16, a multicentre, single-arm, open-label phase I trial in Germany that tested a mutant IDH1 peptide vaccine in humans for the first time. Genomic DNA for TCRB sequencing was extracted from EDTA blood using the DNeasy Blood and Tissue Kit. Libraries were made using the immunoSEQ multiplex PCR assay. Rearranged TCR beta chain sequences were amplified with the hsTCRB Kit following the manufacturer's protocol. TCRB libraries were sequenced on an Illumina MiSeq. The original methods were these. The proprietary platform of the kit vendor was used for demultiplexing, trimming and gene mapping. TCRdb took over this immuneACCESS table, retaining in-frame rearrangements with V and J assigned. Such tables are incomplete; in checked studies, under half of the missing clones stem from an unresolved V gene, and the remainder is unexplained. D and trimming come from the DNA, and the V and J calls and clone size come from that table. The sample records 50,000 to 70,000 clones, roughly 77% of which are singletons. 6.5% to 9.5% of the sample lies in the top ten.

Results and caveats for the whole study, not just this receptor: Selection of PBMC samples for TCRB deep sequencing was based on availability. According to the authors, sample limitations meant that analyses of patient blood samples could not be reproduced. Across multiple MHC alleles, vaccine-induced immune responses were seen in around 93% of patients. Pseudoprogression seemed to be unrelated to changes in the top peripheral T cell clonotypes found by TCRB sequencing.

Spanning cysteine to phenylalanine, the CDR3 consists of 15 amino acids. Of all the DNA, just the CDR3 is kept, 45 bases in frame from base 1. V is reduced by 0 bases and J by 1 base, leaving a spacing of 10 bases between them. The germline V gene sets CDR1 to SGDLS and CDR2 to YYNGEE. A remark on this clone: No antigen is known for it. Base quality data are lacking; no much larger clone is found one base away.

This sequence was found in a woman in her 40s with glioma. Some clones in this sample may be carry-over from other donors' samples. The sample consisted of PBMCs, taken from a glioma patient whose treatment included an IDH1 peptide vaccine. This sequence uses TRBV9 and TRBJ1-1; possibly the D gene is TRBD1, per 5 matching bases. The sequenced DNA: TGTGCCAGCAGCGTAGGGGTGGGGGGGAACACTGAAGCTTTCTTT. Its translation is CASSVGVGGNTEAFF.